The 9 T cell receptor beta chains below were found in one sample sequenced in a study of CD8 T cells in ankylosing spondylitis. Whole-study results and caveats: Within ankylosing spondylitis blood, a TCR beta motif made up of several highly homologous variants appeared to be characteristic.

TCRdb itself ran the 5' RACE reads through MiXCR, one entry per CDR3 protein. In the table there are 350,000 to 550,000 distinct CDR3 sequences, more than 25% of which are singletons. No antigen is known for these receptors. Sequenced input: blood, either unsorted or a sorted T cell fraction (not recorded which). These receptors came from a male donor with ankylosing spondylitis.

The rearrangement links TRBV10-3 to TRBJ1-4, with unresolved D. V was shortened by 3 bases and J by 0 bases, with 8 bases between the two germline ends. This CDR3 is built from 15 residues. Germline assignment: CDR1 ENHRY and CDR2 SYGVKD. This CDR3 is CAISDSGTTNEKLFF. Here the CDR3 DNA reads TGTGCCATCAGTGACTCGGGAACAACTAATGAAAAACTGTTTTTT.

A few counts support this clonotype. The chain recombines TRBV10-2 with TRBJ1-5, with 11 bases identical to TRBD1. V shed 8 bases and J 2 bases; nucleotides not matched to a gene: 2. CDR1 is WSHSY and CDR2 is SAAADI in the germline V gene. The CDR3 length is 14 residues. The CDR3 protein is CASGQGAGNQPQHF. CDR3 DNA: TGCGCCAGCGGACAGGGGGCTGGCAATCAGCCCCAGCATTTT.

The chain links TRBV5-1 to TRBJ2-3, with D possibly TRBD2 on 6 matching bases. Germline CDR1 reads SGHRS; CDR2 reads YFSETQ. The V end lost 7 bases, the J end lost 5 bases, and 14 bases lay between the germline ends. This CDR3 spans 13 amino acids. The CDR3 loop reads CASFPTAGDTQYF. The CDR3 DNA is TGCGCCAGCTTCCCAACAGCGGGAGATACGCAGTATTTT. The entire variable domain, with the rest obtained from reference TRBV5-1 and TRBJ2-3, is as follows: KAGVTQTPRYLIKTRGQQVTLSCSPISGHRSVSWYQQTPGQGLQFLFEYFSETQRNKGNFPGRFSGRQFSNSRSEMNVSTLELGDSALYLCASFPTAGDTQYFGPGTRLTVL.

In this sample, this clonotype turned up many times. This chain connects TRBV29-1 to TRBJ1-5; tentatively, D is TRBD1 (5 bases). CDR3 length: 13 amino acids. Between the trimmed V and J ends, which lost 6 bases and 6 bases, there was a span of 15 bases. CDR1 and CDR2 (germline): SQVTM, ANQGSEA. This chain's CDR3 is CSVGEGFGQPQHF. The CDR3 DNA reads as TGCAGCGTCGGGGAGGGGTTCGGTCAGCCCCAGCATTTT.

This clonotype has more than one count but fewer than ten. V usage is TRBV5-1 and J usage is TRBJ2-5, with 10 bases aligning to TRBD1. Per germline, CDR1 SGHRS and CDR2 YFSETQ. The junction had 4 bases not matched to a gene; V was cut back by 3 bases and J by 5 bases. The length of the CDR3 is 14 residues. The CDR3 DNA reads TGCGCCAGCAGCTCGGGGACAGGGGATGAGACCCAGTACTTC. This sequence encodes CASSSGTGDETQYF.

The chain uses TRBV6-5 and TRBJ2-5; perhaps TRBD1 as D (6 bases). The ends were cut back, 2 bases at V and 5 bases at J, with 15 bases in the middle. CDR1 is MNHEY, CDR2 SVGAGI, per germline. This CDR3 region has 15 residues. CDR3 nucleotides: TGTGCCAGCAGTTACACCTCAGGGGTACAGGAGACCCAGTACTTC. It specifies CASSYTSGVQETQYF.

There are many counts of this clonotype. This chain connects TRBV5-1 to TRBJ1-1; no clear D gene. CDR3 length: 13 amino acids. With 0 bases removed from V and 6 bases from J, the gap between germline ends came to 9 bases. The germline V gene has CDR1 SGHRS and CDR2 YFSETQ. The CDR3 spells CASSLAGKSEAFF. In DNA, the CDR3 is TGCGCCAGCAGCTTGGCGGGGAAGTCTGAAGCTTTCTTT.

This clonotype was seen ten or more times. CDR3 amino acids: CASISGTGDLMNTEAFF. DNA for the CDR3: TGTGCCAGCATATCCGGGACAGGGGACCTAATGAACACTGAAGCTTTCTTT. V gene TRBV12-3 or TRBV12-4 combines with J gene TRBJ1-1; 10 bases fit TRBD1. Trimming removed 7 bases from V and 0 bases from J; junction bases left unmatched: 11. This CDR3 is built from 17 residues.

The chain recombines TRBV5-5 with TRBJ1-5; D gene unclear. CDR3 length: 15 residues. The V gene's germline CDR1 is SGHKS and CDR2 YYEKEE (reference sequence). The V and J ends lost 0 bases and 4 bases respectively, with 11 bases between them. Written as DNA, the CDR3 is TGTGCCAGCAGCTTGGTTCTGGGTGGTAATCAGCCCCAGCATTTT. As protein: CASSLVLGGNQPQHF.